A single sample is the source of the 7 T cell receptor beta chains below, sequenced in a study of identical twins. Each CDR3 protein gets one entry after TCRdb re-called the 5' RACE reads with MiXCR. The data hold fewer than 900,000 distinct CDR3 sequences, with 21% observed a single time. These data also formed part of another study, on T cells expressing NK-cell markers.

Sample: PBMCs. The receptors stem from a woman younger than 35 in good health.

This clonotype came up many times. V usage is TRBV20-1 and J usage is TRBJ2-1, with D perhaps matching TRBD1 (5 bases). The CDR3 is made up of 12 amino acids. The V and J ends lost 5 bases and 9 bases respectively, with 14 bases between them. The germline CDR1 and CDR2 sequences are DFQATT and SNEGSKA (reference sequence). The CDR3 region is CSAPELGVEQFF. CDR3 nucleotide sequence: TGCAGTGCTCCGGAATTAGGGGTTGAGCAGTTCTTC.

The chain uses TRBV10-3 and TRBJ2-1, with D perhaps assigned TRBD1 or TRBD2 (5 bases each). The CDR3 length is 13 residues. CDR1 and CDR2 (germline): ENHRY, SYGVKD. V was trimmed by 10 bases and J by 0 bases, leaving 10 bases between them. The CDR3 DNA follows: TGTGCCACTGGGACGCACTCCTACAATGAGCAGTTCTTC. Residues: CATGTHSYNEQFF.

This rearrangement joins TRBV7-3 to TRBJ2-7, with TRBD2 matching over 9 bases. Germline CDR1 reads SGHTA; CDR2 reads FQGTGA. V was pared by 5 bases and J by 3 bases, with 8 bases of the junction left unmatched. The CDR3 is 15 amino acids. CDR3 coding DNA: TGTGCCAGCAGCCCGACGGGACTAGCCGGCTACGAGCAGTACTTC. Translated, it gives CASSPTGLAGYEQYF. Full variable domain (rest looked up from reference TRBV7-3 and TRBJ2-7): GAGVSQTPSNKVTEKGKYVELRCDPISGHTALYWYRQSLGQGPEFLIYFQGTGAADDSGLPNDRFFAVRPEGSVSTLKIQRTERGDSAVYLCASSPTGLAGYEQYFGPGTRLTVT.

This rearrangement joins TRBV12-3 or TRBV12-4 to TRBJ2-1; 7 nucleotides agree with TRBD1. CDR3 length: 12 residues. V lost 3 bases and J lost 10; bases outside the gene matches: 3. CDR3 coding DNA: TGTGCCAGCAGTTTGGTGGGACAGGAGCAGTTCTTC. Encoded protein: CASSLVGQEQFF.

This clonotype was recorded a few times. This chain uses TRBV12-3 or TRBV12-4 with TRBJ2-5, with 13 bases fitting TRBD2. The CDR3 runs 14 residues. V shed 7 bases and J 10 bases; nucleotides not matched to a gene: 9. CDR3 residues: CASNLGLAGNVQYF. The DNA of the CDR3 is TGTGCCAGCAATTTGGGACTAGCGGGGAACGTCCAGTACTTC.

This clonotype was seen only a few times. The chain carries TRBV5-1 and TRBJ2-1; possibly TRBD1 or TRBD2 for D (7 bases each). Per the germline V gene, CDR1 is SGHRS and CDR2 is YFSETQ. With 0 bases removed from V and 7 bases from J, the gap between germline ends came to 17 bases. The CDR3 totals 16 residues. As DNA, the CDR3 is TGCGCCAGCAGCTTGGCCAGGGGGGGGCGCGGAAATGAGCAGTTCTTC. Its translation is CASSLARGGRGNEQFF.

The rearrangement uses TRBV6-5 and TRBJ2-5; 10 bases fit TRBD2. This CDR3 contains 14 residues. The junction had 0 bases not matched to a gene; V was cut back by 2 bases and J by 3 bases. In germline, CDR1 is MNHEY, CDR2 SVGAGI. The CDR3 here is CASSYGLAEETQYF. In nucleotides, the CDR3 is TGTGCCAGCAGTTACGGACTAGCGGAAGAGACCCAGTACTTC.